These 6 T cell receptor beta chains were sequenced from one sample in a study of technical replicates of blood from a few donors. Sequenced by immunoSEQ multiplex PCR; TCRdb stores in-frame clones only, minus some. Among about 14,000 clones listed, roughly 77% were seen once. The sequenced sample consisted of PBMCs. The origin of the receptors is a human donor in good health.

The chain uses TRBV5-4 and TRBJ2-3, with TRBD1 identical over 7 bases. CDR3 size: 16 residues. The germline V gene has CDR1 SGHNT and CDR2 YYREEE (reference sequence). With 0 bases clipped from V and 2 bases from J, the junction kept 6 bases outside the gene matches. The CDR3 loop reads CASSLAGGQTTDTQYF. The DNA for the CDR3 is TGTGCCAGCAGCTTGGCAGGGGGACAAACCACAGATACGCAGTATTTT. The full variable domain, rest sourced from reference TRBV5-4 and TRBJ2-3, is ETGVTQSPTHLIKTRGQQVTLRCSSQSGHNTVSWYQQALGQGPQFIFQYYREEENGRGNFPPRFSGLQFPNYSSELNVNALELDDSALYLCASSLAGGQTTDTQYFGPGTRLTVL.

Only a few counts were recorded for this clone. This rearrangement joins TRBV19 to TRBJ2-7, with 13 bases lining up with TRBD2. Germline-derived CDR1 and CDR2 are LNHDA and SQIVND (reference sequence). V dropped 5 bases and J dropped 4; count of bases not matched to a gene: 5. The CDR3 loop spans 15 amino acids. The CDR3 nucleotides read TGTGCCAGTAGTCCGCTGACTAGCGGGAGGTACGAGCAGTACTTC. Translating it yields CASSPLTSGRYEQYF.

The V gene is TRBV6-5, the J gene TRBJ1-2; D not resolved. From germline, CDR1 is MNHEY and CDR2 SVGAGI. The ends were cut back, 5 bases at V and 4 bases at J, with 17 bases in the middle. The CDR3 has 15 amino acids. The CDR3 loop is CASSKERSTGYGYTF. CDR3 bases: TGTGCCAGCAGTAAAGAACGCTCGACTGGCTATGGCTACACCTTC.

This clone was picked up one time. This chain joins TRBV6-5 and TRBJ2-7, with a possible D match to TRBD2 (5 bases). The germline CDR1 and CDR2 sequences are MNHEY and SVGAGI. CDR3 length: 15 residues. The V end lost 5 bases, the J end lost 1 base, and 15 bases lay between the germline ends. The CDR3: CASSPSGLGSYEQYF. CDR3 nucleotide sequence: TGTGCCAGCAGTCCGAGCGGTCTAGGATCCTACGAGCAGTACTTC.

This clone was counted between two and nine times. The CDR3 sequence is CASSPRDTNTEAFF. The CDR3 DNA is TGTGCCAGCAGCCCCCGGGACACCAACACTGAAGCTTTCTTT. The J gene is TRBJ1-1, the V gene TRBV7-9; D may be TRBD1 (6 bases). The V gene's germline CDR1 is SEHNR and CDR2 FQNEAQ (reference sequence). V lost 5 bases and J lost 2, with 12 bases in between. The CDR3 extends over 14 amino acids.

This rearrangement joins TRBV10-2 to TRBJ1-1, with 7 bases fitting TRBD1. CDR3 length: 14 amino acids. V trimming: 5 bases; J trimming: 3 bases; junction bases outside the gene matches: 6. CDR1 WSHSY and CDR2 SAAADI come from the germline V gene. The CDR3 nucleotides read TGCGCCAGCAGTCGGTACAGGGGAGACACTGAAGCTTTCTTT. Translating gives CASSRYRGDTEAFF.